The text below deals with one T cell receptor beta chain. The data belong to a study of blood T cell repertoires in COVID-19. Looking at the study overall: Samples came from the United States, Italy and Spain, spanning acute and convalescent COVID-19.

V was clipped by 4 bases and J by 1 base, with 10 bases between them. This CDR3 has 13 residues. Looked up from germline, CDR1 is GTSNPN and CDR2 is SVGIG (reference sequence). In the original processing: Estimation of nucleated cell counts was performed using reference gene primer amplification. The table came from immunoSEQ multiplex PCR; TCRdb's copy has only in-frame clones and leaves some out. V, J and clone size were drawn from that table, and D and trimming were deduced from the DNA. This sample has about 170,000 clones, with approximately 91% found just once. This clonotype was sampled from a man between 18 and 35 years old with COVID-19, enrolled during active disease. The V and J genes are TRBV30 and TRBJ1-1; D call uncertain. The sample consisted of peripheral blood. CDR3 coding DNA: TGTGCCTGGATCATCTCGGGGAACACTGAAGCTTTCTTT. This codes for CAWIISGNTEAFF.